This TCR beta chain appears in the sequencing data of a study of human T cells and chemical hapten exposure. Study-level information: Upper-back patch tests with 0.01% DPC were read at 6 days.

Trimming stripped 8 bases from V and 2 bases from J, with 11 bases between. CDR1 MNHEY and CDR2 SVGAGI come from the germline V gene. There are 13 residues in the CDR3. Overall study results and limits: Significantly greater numbers of large CDR3 similarity clusters came from expanded TCRs than from controls.

Turning to this clonotype: The antigen is undetermined.

As for time point: pre-sensitization, week 0. Treatment indicated: therapeutic diphenylcyclopropenone sensitization with weekly scalp DPC. It was the library that attached unique molecular identifiers to individual cDNA molecules. TCRdb re-analysed the RACE reads in MiXCR, keeping a single row per CDR3 protein. The sample holds 150,000 to 200,000 distinct CDR3 sequences, roughly 30% seen once. The V and J genes are TRBV6-5 and TRBJ2-3; maybe TRBD2 (7 bases). The specimen was whole blood, collected in connection with sensitization to the hapten diphenylcyclopropenone (DPC). This receptor was identified in a woman aged 30 to 39 with alopecia areata. Some clones in this sample may be carry-over from other donors' samples. For the CDR3, the DNA is TGTGCCAGCCGGGCGGGGGCCACAGATACGCAGTATTTT. Translated, it gives CASRAGATDTQYF.